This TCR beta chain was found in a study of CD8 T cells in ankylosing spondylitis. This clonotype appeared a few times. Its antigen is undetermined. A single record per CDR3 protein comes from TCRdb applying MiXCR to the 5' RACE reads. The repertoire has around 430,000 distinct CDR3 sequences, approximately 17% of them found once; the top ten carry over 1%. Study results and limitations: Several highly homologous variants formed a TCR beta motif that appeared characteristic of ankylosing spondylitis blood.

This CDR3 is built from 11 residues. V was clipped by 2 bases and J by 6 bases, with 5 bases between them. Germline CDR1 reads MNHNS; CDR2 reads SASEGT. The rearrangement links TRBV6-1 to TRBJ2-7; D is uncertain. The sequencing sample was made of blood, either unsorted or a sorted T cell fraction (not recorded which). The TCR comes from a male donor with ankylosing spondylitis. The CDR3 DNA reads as TGTGCCAGCAGTGAAAGGTCCGAGCAGTACTTC. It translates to CASSERSEQYF.